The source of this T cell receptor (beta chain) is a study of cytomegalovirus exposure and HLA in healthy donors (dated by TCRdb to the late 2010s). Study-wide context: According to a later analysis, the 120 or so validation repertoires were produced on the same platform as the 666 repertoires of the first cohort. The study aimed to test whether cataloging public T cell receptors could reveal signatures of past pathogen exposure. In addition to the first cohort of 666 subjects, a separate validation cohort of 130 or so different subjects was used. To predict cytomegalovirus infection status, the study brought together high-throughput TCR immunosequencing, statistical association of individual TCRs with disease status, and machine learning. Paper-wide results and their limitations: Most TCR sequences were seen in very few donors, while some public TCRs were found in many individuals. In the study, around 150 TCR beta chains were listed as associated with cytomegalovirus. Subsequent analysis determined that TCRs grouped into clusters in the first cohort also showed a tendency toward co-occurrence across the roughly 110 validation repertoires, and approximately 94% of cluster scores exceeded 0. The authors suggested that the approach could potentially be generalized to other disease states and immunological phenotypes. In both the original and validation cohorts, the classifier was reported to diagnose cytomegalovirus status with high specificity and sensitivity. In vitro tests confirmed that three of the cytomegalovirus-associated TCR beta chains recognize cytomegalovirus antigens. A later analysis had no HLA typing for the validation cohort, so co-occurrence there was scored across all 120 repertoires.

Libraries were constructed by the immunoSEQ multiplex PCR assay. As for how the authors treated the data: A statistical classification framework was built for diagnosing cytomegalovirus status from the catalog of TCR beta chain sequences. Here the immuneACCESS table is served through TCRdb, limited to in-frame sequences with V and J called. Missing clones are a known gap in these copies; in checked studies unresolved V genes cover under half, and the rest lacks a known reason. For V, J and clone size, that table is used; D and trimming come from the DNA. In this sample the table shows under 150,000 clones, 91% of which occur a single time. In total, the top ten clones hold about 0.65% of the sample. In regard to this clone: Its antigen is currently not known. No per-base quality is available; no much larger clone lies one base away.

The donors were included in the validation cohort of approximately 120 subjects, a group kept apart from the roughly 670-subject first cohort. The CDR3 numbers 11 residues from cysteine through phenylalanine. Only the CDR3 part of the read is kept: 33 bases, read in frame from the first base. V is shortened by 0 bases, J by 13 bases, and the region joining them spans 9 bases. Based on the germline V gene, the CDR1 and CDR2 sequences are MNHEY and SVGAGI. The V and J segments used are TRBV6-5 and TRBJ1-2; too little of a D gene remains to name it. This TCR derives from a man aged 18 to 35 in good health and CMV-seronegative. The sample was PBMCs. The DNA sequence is TGTGCCAGCAGTTACTCGACGGGTATCACCTTC. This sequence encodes CASSYSTGITF.